This T cell receptor (beta chain) was recovered during a study of blood T cells in healthy people across ages. This clonotype was seen repeatedly, ten times or more. Its antigen is as yet unknown. Germline CDR1 reads LGHNA; CDR2 reads YNFKEQ. The CDR3 sequence is 16 residues long. The V segment lost 6 bases and the J segment 8 bases; nucleotides outside the gene matches: 15. No fewer than 5 micrograms of total RNA were isolated from every sample. Through a sample-barcoded 5' primer and a J-beta primer mix, a second PCR was run for 7 to 11 cycles. Each CDR3 protein gets one entry after TCRdb re-called the 5' RACE reads with MiXCR. Of about 670,000 distinct CDR3 sequences in the sample, around 50% were seen once. Regarding the study as a whole: A roughly linear age-dependent decrease characterized TCR beta diversity per million T cells.

The rearrangement uses TRBV4-2 and TRBJ2-1; TRBD2 matches at 8 bases. This sequence was found in a woman older than 75 in good health. The source material was blood. The CDR3 here is CASSPAAGTRGDEQFF. The CDR3, as DNA: TGTGCCAGCAGTCCAGCCGCCGGGACTAGAGGGGATGAGCAGTTCTTC.